The 32 T cell receptor beta chains given below trace back to one sample, sequenced in a study of shared clonotypes between healthy human individuals. Libraries were prepared by immunoSEQ multiplex PCR; TCRdb keeps only in-frame clonotypes and omits some of them. The profile covers fewer than 650,000 clones, with 70% to 80% appearing a single time and 12% taken by the ten largest. Sequenced input: PBMCs. These receptors were obtained from a woman between 40 and 50 years old in good health. Some clones in this sample may be carry-over from other donors' samples.

The chain uses TRBV2 and TRBJ2-2; D is ambiguous. Trimming stripped 4 bases from V and 4 bases from J, with 10 bases between. The CDR3 is 14 amino acids. Germline V gives CDR1 SNHLY, CDR2 FYNNEI. The CDR3 DNA is TGTGCCAGCAGTGTCGTGAGAACCACCGGGGAGCTGTTTTTT. Its translation is CASSVVRTTGELFF.

This chain connects TRBV11-3 to TRBJ2-2; 8 positions agree with TRBD1. CDR1 and CDR2 (germline): SGHNT, YENEEA. Trimming took 5 bases from V and 4 from J; bases not matched to a gene: 9. The CDR3 is made up of 16 amino acids. The CDR3 spells CASSPGQGSLTGELFF. CDR3 bases: TGTGCCAGCAGCCCCGGACAGGGCTCTCTCACCGGGGAGCTGTTTTTT.

The DNA of the CDR3 is TGTGCCAGCACCAAGGGACTAGTGAATGAGCAGTTCTTC. It encodes CASTKGLVNEQFF. The rearrangement uses TRBV2 and TRBJ2-1; TRBD2 aligns across 8 bases. The J segment lost 7 bases and the V segment lost 7 bases, leaving 6 bases of the junction unmatched. This CDR3 has 13 amino acids. In germline, CDR1 is SNHLY, CDR2 FYNNEI.

The rearrangement joins TRBV7-3 to TRBJ2-6; no reliable D call. The germline CDR1 and CDR2 sequences are SGHTA and FQGTGA. Trimming cost V 5 bases and J 1 base, with 3 bases left between them. The CDR3 length is 13 residues. CDR3 sequence reads: CASSPSGANVLTF. The CDR3 nucleotides read TGTGCCAGCAGCCCTTCTGGGGCCAACGTCCTGACTTTC.

This chain links TRBV15 with TRBJ1-2; D not resolved. The CDR3 has 13 residues. V dropped 0 bases and J dropped 5 bases, with 7 bases sitting between them. Germline values: CDR1 LNHNV, CDR2 YYDKDF (reference sequence). The CDR3 DNA is TGTGCCACCAGCAGAGATGGACTTTATGGCTACACCTTC. It specifies CATSRDGLYGYTF. Drawing the rest from reference TRBV15 and TRBJ1-2, the complete variable domain is DAMVIQNPRYQVTQFGKPVTLSCSQTLNHNVMYWYQQKSSQAPKLLFHYYDKDFNNEADTPDNFQSRRPNTSFCFLDIRSPGLGDTAMYLCATSRDGLYGYTFGSGTRLTVV.

The chain joins TRBV7-9 to TRBJ2-3; no clear D. The CDR3 consists of 12 residues. The germline V gene has CDR1 SEHNR and CDR2 FQNEAQ (reference sequence). V lost 5 bases to trimming and J lost 6 bases, with 9 bases between them. DNA of the CDR3: TGTGCCAGCAGCATACAACGGGATACGCAGTATTTT. It yields the protein CASSIQRDTQYF.

This clone has just a few counts. The V and J genes are TRBV30 and TRBJ2-1, with 14 bases that match TRBD2. From germline, CDR1 is GTSNPN and CDR2 SVGIG (reference sequence). The CDR3 loop spans 15 amino acids. V lost 3 bases, J lost 8 bases, and 6 bases stayed unmatched. Here the CDR3 reads CAWSRGTSGSYEQFF. In DNA form, the CDR3 reads TGTGCCTGGAGCCGTGGGACTAGCGGGAGCTATGAGCAGTTCTTC. Full variable domain (outside the CDR3, taken from reference TRBV30 and TRBJ2-1): SQTIHQWPATLVQPVGSPLSLECTVEGTSNPNLYWYRQAAGRGLQLLFYSVGIGQISSEVPQNLSASRPQDRQFILSSKKLLLSDSGFYLCAWSRGTSGSYEQFFGPGTRLTVL.

This clone was seen a handful of times. Other DNA sequences from this sample encode an identical CDR3 as well. This chain connects TRBV7-9 to TRBJ2-3; 10 nucleotides line up with TRBD2. The CDR3 length is 16 residues. The V segment lost 5 bases and the J segment 4 bases; nucleotides outside the gene matches: 9. Germline V lookup: CDR1 SEHNR, CDR2 FQNEAQ (reference sequence). CDR3 sequence reads: CASSPRLAGGPDTQYF. The CDR3 nucleotides are TGTGCCAGCAGCCCCCGTTTAGCGGGAGGCCCAGATACGCAGTATTTT.

The rearrangement links TRBV28 to TRBJ2-7, with D perhaps TRBD1 (5 bases). This CDR3 contains 15 residues. V gave up 5 bases and J gave up 6 bases, with 20 bases separating them. Germline V gene data show CDR1 as MDHEN and CDR2 as SYDVKM. The CDR3 sequence is CASSGMLVPRGEQYF. Written as DNA, the CDR3 is TGTGCCAGCAGTGGTATGCTAGTACCTAGGGGCGAGCAGTACTTC. Supplemented by reference TRBV28 and TRBJ2-7, the full variable domain reads DVKVTQSSRYLVKRTGEKVFLECVQDMDHENMFWYRQDPGLGLRLIYFSYDVKMKEKGDIPEGYSVSREKKERFSLILESASTNQTSMYLCASSGMLVPRGEQYFGPGTRLTVT.

This clone was picked up a small number of times. This chain uses TRBV30 with TRBJ1-6; D unclear. Germline V lookup: CDR1 GTSNPN, CDR2 SVGIG (reference sequence). The CDR3 is made up of 13 amino acids. V lost 0 bases and J lost 8, with 8 bases in between. CDR3: CAWSVTRDSPLHF. CDR3 DNA sequence: TGTGCCTGGAGTGTAACCCGGGATTCACCCCTCCACTTT.

J is TRBJ1-2 and V is TRBV6-1; 7 nucleotides agree with TRBD1. Germline CDR1 reads MNHNS; CDR2 reads SASEGT. CDR3 length equals 15 residues. Trimming at V came to 5 bases and at J to 0 bases, leaving 6 bases not matched to a gene. CDR3 sequence reads: CASSMDRSPNYGYTF. CDR3 DNA sequence: TGTGCCAGCAGTATGGACAGGAGCCCTAACTATGGCTACACCTTC.

This sequence joins TRBV5-5 and TRBJ1-1; the D is unclear. The V gene's germline CDR1 is SGHKS and CDR2 YYEKEE (reference sequence). CDR3 length: 13 residues. V lost 2 bases and J lost 2, with 7 bases in between. The CDR3 DNA follows: TGTGCCAGCAGCTTTGCAGACAACACTGAAGCTTTCTTT. This sequence encodes CASSFADNTEAFF.

CDR3 residues: CASSEESRRFDEQYF. Here the CDR3 DNA reads TGTGCCAGCAGTGAAGAATCTCGGAGGTTCGACGAGCAGTACTTC. The chain is built from TRBV6-1 and TRBJ2-7; weak D call: TRBD2 (5 bases). V was cut by 1 base and J by 5 bases, with 15 bases left in between. From germline, CDR1 is MNHNS and CDR2 SASEGT. The CDR3 runs 15 residues.

At least ten counts were recorded for this clone. CDR3 region: CARVEREFNNEQFF. The CDR3 DNA reads as TGTGCCAGAGTCGAGCGGGAGTTCAACAATGAGCAGTTCTTC. This chain connects TRBV5-3 to TRBJ2-1; TRBD2 aligns across 8 bases. TRBV5-3 is an ORF for which the function is uncertain. Trimming cost V 7 bases and J 5 bases; bases outside gene matches: 8. CDR3 length: 14 residues.

V usage is TRBV5-4 and J usage is TRBJ2-5, with D tentatively TRBD1 or TRBD2 (5 bases each). The CDR3 spans 13 residues. Trimming took off 4 bases at V and 7 bases at J, with 14 bases between the two ends. CDR1 SGHNT and CDR2 YYREEE come from the germline V gene (reference sequence). The CDR3 spells CASSTEGLRTQYF. As DNA, the CDR3 is TGTGCCAGCAGCACCGAGGGGCTTAGGACCCAGTACTTC.

This clone was seen more than once but under ten times. The rearrangement joins TRBV2 to TRBJ2-1; TRBD2 aligns across 14 bases. The CDR3 spans 15 residues. V shed 9 bases and J 7 bases; nucleotides not matched to a gene: 8. Germline values: CDR1 SNHLY, CDR2 FYNNEI. The CDR3 spells CASRLAGGPDNEQFF. The CDR3 nucleotides read TGTGCCAGTAGACTAGCGGGAGGGCCTGATAATGAGCAGTTCTTC.

The V gene is TRBV27, the J gene TRBJ1-1; D is uncertain. The germline gives CDR1 MNHEY, CDR2 SMNVEV (reference sequence). The V end was cut by 0 bases, the J end by 1 base, with 6 bases between. The CDR3 runs to 14 residues. The CDR3 protein is CASSLSDGNTEAFF. The DNA of the CDR3 is TGTGCCAGCAGTTTATCGGACGGGAACACTGAAGCTTTCTTT.

The gene calls are TRBV5-1 and TRBJ2-7, with TRBD1 matching over 10 bases. The CDR3 has 14 amino acids. The germline V gene encodes CDR1 SGHRS and CDR2 YFSETQ. V dropped 4 bases and J dropped 3; count of bases not matched to a gene: 4. Written as DNA, the CDR3 is TGCGCCAGCAGCGGGAGGGACAGGGGCTACGAGCAGTACTTC. This encodes CASSGRDRGYEQYF.

This chain joins TRBV19 and TRBJ2-1; tentatively, D is TRBD1 (6 bases). Between the trimmed V and J ends, which lost 3 bases and 12 bases, there was a span of 18 bases. The germline V gene has CDR1 LNHDA and CDR2 SQIVND (reference sequence). CDR3 size: 14 residues. The CDR3 DNA follows: TGTGCCAGTAGTATGGGGGCCCACAGGGTCGTGCAGTTCTTC. Its translation is CASSMGAHRVVQFF.

V usage is TRBV5-1 and J usage is TRBJ1-1; 11 positions agree with TRBD1. Germline lookup yields CDR1 SGHRS and CDR2 YFSETQ. The CDR3 extends over 16 amino acids. The ends lost 4 bases at V and 6 bases at J; junction bases unmatched: 11. CDR3 loop: CASSPGTGGMRAEAFF. CDR3 nucleotide sequence: TGCGCCAGCAGCCCTGGGACAGGGGGAATGAGGGCTGAAGCTTTCTTT.

This rearrangement joins TRBV6-4 to TRBJ2-7; 8 bases match TRBD1. From germline, CDR1 is MRHNA and CDR2 SNTAGT. The CDR3 spans 17 residues. With 2 bases clipped from V and 2 bases from J, the junction kept 11 bases outside the gene matches. The CDR3 coding sequence is TGTGCCAGCAGTGACACGGACAGGGAAAGTCGTCCCTACGAGCAGTACTTC. It yields the protein CASSDTDRESRPYEQYF.

This chain joins TRBV5-1 and TRBJ2-1, with D possibly matching TRBD2 (6 bases). This CDR3 spans 15 amino acids. V gave up 2 bases and J gave up 7 bases, with 16 bases separating them. The germline V gene has CDR1 SGHRS and CDR2 YFSETQ. The CDR3 bases are TGCGCCAGCAGCTTCCCGGAGGGCCTTGGGAATGAGCAGTTCTTC. This translates into CASSFPEGLGNEQFF.

This chain links TRBV5-1 with TRBJ2-1, with 8 bases lining up with TRBD1. Germline V gene lookup returns CDR1 SGHRS and CDR2 YFSETQ. V lost 4 bases, J lost 5 bases, and 14 bases stayed unmatched. CDR3 length: 17 residues. The CDR3 DNA sequence: TGCGCCAGCAGCCCGGACAGGGTCGGGTCCGGTAACAATGAGCAGTTCTTC. Amino acid sequence: CASSPDRVGSGNNEQFF.

The chain is built from TRBV2 and TRBJ2-7; TRBD2 matches 10 bases. J gave up 0 bases and V 6 bases, and 5 bases lay outside the gene matches. Germline CDR1 reads SNHLY; CDR2 reads FYNNEI. The CDR3 sequence is 15 residues long. The CDR3 DNA is TGTGCCAGCAGAAGACTAGCGGGCCCCTCCTACGAGCAGTACTTC. Protein: CASRRLAGPSYEQYF.

The gene calls are TRBV7-2 and TRBJ2-3; D is ambiguous. Looked up from germline, CDR1 is SGHTA and CDR2 is FQGNSA. V dropped 1 base and J dropped 1 base, with 12 bases sitting between them. The CDR3 loop spans 16 amino acids. In DNA, the CDR3 is TGTGCCAGCAGCTTAGGGTGGGGTACCGGCACAGATACGCAGTATTTT. Translated, it gives CASSLGWGTGTDTQYF.

The sample holds a few counts of this clone. The V call is TRBV5-4, the J call TRBJ2-5, with D perhaps given as TRBD1 or TRBD2 (5 bases each). Germline V gene sequence: CDR1 SGHNT, CDR2 YYREEE (reference sequence). The V end lost 1 base, the J end lost 1 base, and 8 bases lay between the germline ends. This CDR3 region has 14 residues. DNA for the CDR3: TGTGCCAGCAGCTTGCATGGGGGCCAAGAGACCCAGTACTTC. Its protein is CASSLHGGQETQYF. Complete variable domain (other parts from reference TRBV5-4 and TRBJ2-5): ETGVTQSPTHLIKTRGQQVTLRCSSQSGHNTVSWYQQALGQGPQFIFQYYREEENGRGNFPPRFSGLQFPNYSSELNVNALELDDSALYLCASSLHGGQETQYFGPGTRLLVL.

The chain links TRBV11-2 to TRBJ2-1; no firm D call. CDR1 and CDR2 from the germline V gene are SGHAT and FQNNGV. V lost 7 bases and J lost 10, with 20 bases in between. CDR3 length: 14 residues. CDR3 bases: TGTGCCAGCACCCCGGCACAGACCGTCGGGGAGCAGTTCTTC. Amino acid sequence: CASTPAQTVGEQFF.

The chain couples TRBV30 to TRBJ2-2; 9 bases align to TRBD1. Germline V gives CDR1 GTSNPN, CDR2 SVGIG (reference sequence). V lost 5 bases to trimming and J lost 5 bases; unmatched junction nucleotides: 6. The CDR3 sequence is 14 residues long. The CDR3 spells CAWVQGAGTGELFF. The DNA of the CDR3 is TGTGCCTGGGTACAGGGGGCCGGGACCGGGGAGCTGTTTTTT.

The genes are TRBV4-1 and TRBJ2-2; no firm D call. This CDR3 has 15 residues. Germline V lookup: CDR1 MGHRA, CDR2 YSYEKL. Trimming took 0 bases from V and 8 from J, leaving 13 bases between them. The CDR3 DNA reads TGCGCCAGCAGCCAAGATCATTTTGCGGAAGGGGAGCTGTTTTTT. Its protein product is CASSQDHFAEGELFF.

The CDR3 coding sequence is TGCAGTGCTGGGCCCTTCTACGAGCAGTACTTC. This encodes CSAGPFYEQYF. The rearrangement uses TRBV20-1 and TRBJ2-7; D call uncertain. V dropped 5 bases and J dropped 3 bases, with 8 bases sitting between them. This CDR3 contains 11 residues. In germline, CDR1 is DFQATT, CDR2 SNEGSKA (reference sequence).

This rearrangement joins TRBV5-4 to TRBJ1-2; D is ambiguous. This CDR3 contains 15 residues. In germline, CDR1 is SGHNT, CDR2 YYREEE (reference sequence). V lost 4 bases to trimming and J lost 1 base, with 14 bases between them. CDR3 coding DNA: TGTGCCAGCAGCACGGCGGGGATGGGTAACTATGGCTACACCTTC. Protein product: CASSTAGMGNYGYTF.

The chain is built from TRBV30 and TRBJ2-5; no clear D. Germline-derived CDR1 and CDR2 are GTSNPN and SVGIG (reference sequence). The CDR3 is made up of 13 amino acids. Deletions cut 1 base from V and 4 bases from J, with 10 bases between. CDR3 DNA: TGTGCCTGGAGTGGGTTTATCGGAGAGACCCAGTACTTC. Its protein is CAWSGFIGETQYF.